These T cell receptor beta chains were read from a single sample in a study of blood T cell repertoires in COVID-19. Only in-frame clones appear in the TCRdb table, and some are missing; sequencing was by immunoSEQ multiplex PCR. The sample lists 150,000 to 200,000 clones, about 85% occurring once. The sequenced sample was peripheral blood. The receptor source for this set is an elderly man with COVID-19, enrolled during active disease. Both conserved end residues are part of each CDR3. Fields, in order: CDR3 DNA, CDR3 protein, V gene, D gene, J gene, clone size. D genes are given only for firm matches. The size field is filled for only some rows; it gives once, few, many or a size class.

CDR3 DNA: TGTGCCAGCAGCTTAGACCCCGGGACAGGGATTCAGCCCCAGCATTTT
CDR3 protein: CASSLDPGTGIQPQHF
V gene: TRBV7-8
D gene: TRBD1
J gene: TRBJ1-5
clone size: NA

CDR3 DNA: TGTGCCAGTAGTTCAGCCGGGACAGGGGTGTACGAGCAGTACTTC
CDR3 protein: CASSSAGTGVYEQYF
V gene: TRBV19
D gene: TRBD1
J gene: TRBJ2-7
clone size: NA

CDR3 DNA: TGTGCCAGCAGCTTGGGGGTCAGGGGAAGAGGACAGCCCCAGCATTTT
CDR3 protein: CASSLGVRGRGQPQHF
V gene: TRBV5-5
D gene: NA
J gene: TRBJ1-5
clone size: NA

CDR3 DNA: TGTGCCACCAGCAGTGACAGGACAGGAGTCTATGGCTACACCTTC
CDR3 protein: CATSSDRTGVYGYTF
V gene: TRBV15
D gene: TRBD1
J gene: TRBJ1-2
clone size: NA

CDR3 DNA: TGTGCCAGTAGTTTCCGACAGGGGGAAAATTCACCCCTCCACTTT
CDR3 protein: CASSFRQGENSPLHF
V gene: TRBV19
D gene: TRBD1
J gene: TRBJ1-6
clone size: NA

CDR3 DNA: TGTGCCAGCAGCTTGTCAGGGTCCTCTGGGGCCAACGTCCTGACTTTC
CDR3 protein: CASSLSGSSGANVLTF
V gene: TRBV7-2
D gene: NA
J gene: TRBJ2-6
clone size: NA

CDR3 DNA: TGTGCCAGCACCGCCTGGACAGGGAACACTGAAGCTTTCTTT
CDR3 protein: CASTAWTGNTEAFF
V gene: TRBV27
D gene: TRBD1
J gene: TRBJ1-1
clone size: NA

CDR3 DNA: TGTGCCAGTAGTATTTACAGGGTCTCCGGCACCGGGGAGCTGTTTTTT
CDR3 protein: CASSIYRVSGTGELFF
V gene: TRBV19
D gene: NA
J gene: TRBJ2-2
clone size: NA

CDR3 DNA: TGTGCCAGCAGCCCTGAGGTTTATAGCAATCAGCCCCAGCATTTT
CDR3 protein: CASSPEVYSNQPQHF
V gene: TRBV9
D gene: NA
J gene: TRBJ1-5
clone size: few

CDR3 DNA: TGTGCCAGCAGCTTATCCCGGGATACGCAGTATTTT
CDR3 protein: CASSLSRDTQYF
V gene: TRBV7-8
D gene: NA
J gene: TRBJ2-3
clone size: once

CDR3 DNA: TGCGCCAGCAGCTTGGGTCGGGTTTCAGTCACTGAAGCTTTCTTT
CDR3 protein: CASSLGRVSVTEAFF
V gene: TRBV5-1
D gene: NA
J gene: TRBJ1-1
clone size: NA

CDR3 DNA: TGTGCCAGTAGGAACAGCTATGGCTACACCTTC
CDR3 protein: CASRNSYGYTF
V gene: TRBV19
D gene: NA
J gene: TRBJ1-2
clone size: NA

CDR3 DNA: TGTGCCAGCAGGTACAGGGGTTCCCCTCAGCCCCAGCATTTT
CDR3 protein: CASRYRGSPQPQHF
V gene: TRBV28
D gene: TRBD1
J gene: TRBJ1-5
clone size: NA

CDR3 DNA: TGTGCCAGCAGCGTCGAGCCAGGGGCCCAAGCTGGAAACACCATATATTTT
CDR3 protein: CASSVEPGAQAGNTIYF
V gene: TRBV9
D gene: NA
J gene: TRBJ1-3
clone size: NA

CDR3 DNA: TGCGCCAGCAGTATGCAGGGAAGCACAGATACGCAGTATTTT
CDR3 protein: CASSMQGSTDTQYF
V gene: TRBV5-1
D gene: NA
J gene: TRBJ2-3
clone size: NA

CDR3 DNA: TGCGCCAGCAGCCAGAGGGGGAGCTCCTATAATTCACTCCTCCACTTT
CDR3 protein: CASSQRGSSYNSLLHF
V gene: TRBV4-1
D gene: NA
J gene: TRBJ1-6
clone size: NA

CDR3 DNA: TGTGCCACCAGCAGAGAGAAGTCCCCCGGCCCGGGTACGCAGTATTTT
CDR3 protein: CATSREKSPGPGTQYF
V gene: TRBV15
D gene: NA
J gene: TRBJ2-3
clone size: NA

CDR3 DNA: TGTGCCAGCTCACCATCACAGGGGACGCGCTATGGCTACACCTTC
CDR3 protein: CASSPSQGTRYGYTF
V gene: TRBV18
D gene: TRBD1
J gene: TRBJ1-2
clone size: NA

CDR3 DNA: TGTGCCAGTAACAGCATACGGGGGACGGACACTGAAGCTTTCTTT
CDR3 protein: CASNSIRGTDTEAFF
V gene: TRBV19
D gene: NA
J gene: TRBJ1-1
clone size: NA

CDR3 DNA: TGTGCCAGCAGTCGGGACAGGGGGCAGTCCTATGGCTACACCTTC
CDR3 protein: CASSRDRGQSYGYTF
V gene: TRBV2
D gene: TRBD1
J gene: TRBJ1-2
clone size: NA

CDR3 DNA: TGTGCCAGCAGTTTCCAGGGGCAACAGCCCCAGCATTTT
CDR3 protein: CASSFQGQQPQHF
V gene: TRBV28
D gene: NA
J gene: TRBJ1-5
clone size: NA

CDR3 DNA: TGCGCCAGCAGCCACGGAGGGAGCGGTTTAGGCTACACCTTC
CDR3 protein: CASSHGGSGLGYTF
V gene: TRBV4-3
D gene: NA
J gene: TRBJ1-2
clone size: NA

CDR3 DNA: TGTGCCAGCAGCCACGCAGGGGGCAATCAGCCCCAGCATTTT
CDR3 protein: CASSHAGGNQPQHF
V gene: TRBV3-1/TRBV3-2
D gene: NA
J gene: TRBJ1-5
clone size: NA

CDR3 DNA: TGTGCCAGCAGTCCGGACAGGGGGAGGCAAGAGACCCAGTACTTC
CDR3 protein: CASSPDRGRQETQYF
V gene: TRBV2
D gene: TRBD1
J gene: TRBJ2-5
clone size: NA

CDR3 DNA: TGTGCCAGCAGCTTGGCGGGGGAGTCCTACGAGCAGTACTTC
CDR3 protein: CASSLAGESYEQYF
V gene: TRBV5-6
D gene: NA
J gene: TRBJ2-7
clone size: NA

CDR3 DNA: TGTGCCAGCAGCTTGAATGAGGTCAGGGATTCACCCCTCCACTTT
CDR3 protein: CASSLNEVRDSPLHF
V gene: TRBV5-5
D gene: NA
J gene: TRBJ1-6
clone size: once

CDR3 DNA: TGTGCCAGCAGATTTGTGGGGGAGGCTCAGCCCCAGCATTTT
CDR3 protein: CASRFVGEAQPQHF
V gene: TRBV2
D gene: NA
J gene: TRBJ1-5
clone size: NA

CDR3 DNA: TGTGCCAGCTCACCGGGACAGGAGAACTATGGCTACACCTTC
CDR3 protein: CASSPGQENYGYTF
V gene: TRBV18
D gene: TRBD1
J gene: TRBJ1-2
clone size: NA

CDR3 DNA: TGCGCCAGCAGTTCCCACTTGGCGGGGGGGCCGTCAAATACGCAGTATTTT
CDR3 protein: CASSSHLAGGPSNTQYF
V gene: TRBV5-1
D gene: TRBD2
J gene: TRBJ2-3
clone size: NA

CDR3 DNA: TGTGCCAGCAGCTTCACAGGGAACACTGAAGCTTTCTTT
CDR3 protein: CASSFTGNTEAFF
V gene: TRBV7-2
D gene: NA
J gene: TRBJ1-1
clone size: NA

CDR3 DNA: TGTGCCACCATGGACAGGGTTCAGGGCTATGGCTACACCTTC
CDR3 protein: CATMDRVQGYGYTF
V gene: TRBV10-3
D gene: TRBD1
J gene: TRBJ1-2
clone size: NA

CDR3 DNA: TGTGCCAGCAGCTTACAGGCCAATAATGAAAAACTGTTTTTT
CDR3 protein: CASSLQANNEKLFF
V gene: TRBV7-8
D gene: NA
J gene: TRBJ1-4
clone size: NA

CDR3 DNA: TGTGCCATCAGTGAGTCCGTCCAAAACATTCAGTACTTC
CDR3 protein: CAISESVQNIQYF
V gene: TRBV10-3
D gene: NA
J gene: TRBJ2-4
clone size: NA

CDR3 DNA: TGTGCCAGCAGTGGGGGACAGGATGTGTTCCAAGAGACCCAGTACTTC
CDR3 protein: CASSGGQDVFQETQYF
V gene: TRBV6-4
D gene: TRBD1
J gene: TRBJ2-5
clone size: once

CDR3 DNA: TGCGCCAGCAGCTTGGGACATGCAACTAATGAAAAACTGTTTTTT
CDR3 protein: CASSLGHATNEKLFF
V gene: TRBV5-1
D gene: NA
J gene: TRBJ1-4
clone size: NA

CDR3 DNA: TGTGCAAGTCGCTTGGGGACTTGCCAGGATACGCAGTATTTT
CDR3 protein: CASRLGTCQDTQYF
V gene: TRBV12-2
D gene: NA
J gene: TRBJ2-3
clone size: once

CDR3 DNA: TGTGCCAGCAGTTACGGACAGGTGGAGGGAGATACGCAGTATTTT
CDR3 protein: CASSYGQVEGDTQYF
V gene: TRBV6-5
D gene: NA
J gene: TRBJ2-3
clone size: NA

CDR3 DNA: TGCGCCAGCAGCCAACCTAGCGGGGACTACGAGCAGTACTTC
CDR3 protein: CASSQPSGDYEQYF
V gene: TRBV4-1
D gene: TRBD2
J gene: TRBJ2-7
clone size: NA

CDR3 DNA: TGTGCCAGCAGTGTAATTTCGGTGAACACTGAAGCTTTCTTT
CDR3 protein: CASSVISVNTEAFF
V gene: TRBV2
D gene: NA
J gene: TRBJ1-1
clone size: NA

CDR3 DNA: TGTGCCAGCAGTTACCGCGGCCTGAGGACAGTGGAAGCTTTCTTT
CDR3 protein: CASSYRGLRTVEAFF
V gene: TRBV6-2/TRBV6-3
D gene: NA
J gene: TRBJ1-1
clone size: NA

CDR3 DNA: TGTGCCAGCAGCTTAGGGCCCTCGGGGGGCTCTGGAAACACCATATATTTT
CDR3 protein: CASSLGPSGGSGNTIYF
V gene: TRBV7-6
D gene: NA
J gene: TRBJ1-3
clone size: NA

CDR3 DNA: TGTGCCAGCAGCCCACAGACTAGCGGGGGCACCGGGGAGCTGTTTTTT
CDR3 protein: CASSPQTSGGTGELFF
V gene: TRBV7-6
D gene: TRBD2
J gene: TRBJ2-2
clone size: NA

CDR3 DNA: TGTGCCAGCAGTCCCAGGGGGCAGGGGGATGAAAAACTGTTTTTT
CDR3 protein: CASSPRGQGDEKLFF
V gene: TRBV6-5
D gene: TRBD1
J gene: TRBJ1-4
clone size: few

CDR3 DNA: TGCGCCAGCAGCAGGAGCCCCCAGGGGGCGCGCACTGAAGCTTTCTTT
CDR3 protein: CASSRSPQGARTEAFF
V gene: TRBV5-1
D gene: TRBD1
J gene: TRBJ1-1
clone size: NA

CDR3 DNA: TGTGCCAGCAGCTTGGGACAGGGACACGACGAGCAGTACTTC
CDR3 protein: CASSLGQGHDEQYF
V gene: TRBV7-3
D gene: TRBD1
J gene: TRBJ2-7
clone size: NA

CDR3 DNA: TGTGCCAGCAGCCCAGGGACTAGCGGGGGCCCTGCCGAGCAGTACTTC
CDR3 protein: CASSPGTSGGPAEQYF
V gene: TRBV7-2
D gene: TRBD2
J gene: TRBJ2-7
clone size: NA

CDR3 DNA: TGTGCCAGACGCAGACAGGGTTCACTGATCAATCAGCCCCAGCATTTT
CDR3 protein: CARRRQGSLINQPQHF
V gene: TRBV19
D gene: TRBD1
J gene: TRBJ1-5
clone size: few

CDR3 DNA: TGTGCCAGCAGCCCTAGCGGCCCAGAGACCCAGTACTTC
CDR3 protein: CASSPSGPETQYF
V gene: TRBV7-9
D gene: TRBD2
J gene: TRBJ2-5
clone size: once

CDR3 DNA: TGTGCCAGCAGCCCGACGCCGGGCCAGGGTCATAATTCACCCCTCCACTTT
CDR3 protein: CASSPTPGQGHNSPLHF
V gene: TRBV3-1/TRBV3-2
D gene: NA
J gene: TRBJ1-6
clone size: NA

CDR3 DNA: TGTGCCAGCAGCCAAGATTTTGACAGTCGAATCTATAATTCACCCCTCCACTTT
CDR3 protein: CASSQDFDSRIYNSPLHF
V gene: TRBV4-2
D gene: NA
J gene: TRBJ1-6
clone size: NA

CDR3 DNA: TGCAGTCCTGGTGGTGGTCGGGACTATGGCTACACCTTC
CDR3 protein: CSPGGGRDYGYTF
V gene: TRBV20-1
D gene: NA
J gene: TRBJ1-2
clone size: NA

CDR3 DNA: TGCGCCAGCAGGGCAGGGCGCACAGATACGCAGTATTTT
CDR3 protein: CASRAGRTDTQYF
V gene: TRBV5-1
D gene: NA
J gene: TRBJ2-3
clone size: once

CDR3 DNA: TGTGCCAGCAGCGTAGTGGCGGAGAACACTGAAGCTTTCTTT
CDR3 protein: CASSVVAENTEAFF
V gene: TRBV9
D gene: NA
J gene: TRBJ1-1
clone size: NA

CDR3 DNA: TGTGCCAGCAGTTCCCCCGACGCCGGGTCTAACTATGGCTACACCTTC
CDR3 protein: CASSSPDAGSNYGYTF
V gene: TRBV27
D gene: NA
J gene: TRBJ1-2
clone size: NA

CDR3 DNA: TGTGCCAGCAGCTCCGGGACTAGCGGGGGGTACAATGAGCAGTTCTTC
CDR3 protein: CASSSGTSGGYNEQFF
V gene: TRBV7-9
D gene: TRBD2
J gene: TRBJ2-1
clone size: NA